This T cell receptor (beta chain) is drawn from a study of monozygotic twins with inflammatory bowel disease. Germline values: CDR1 SGHRS, CDR2 YFSETQ. The CDR3 sequence is 15 residues long. With regard to this clonotype: Antigen unknown.

Findings and limits, study-wide: Patient-specific immunosuppressive treatments may have made repertoires more variable. Compared with healthy twins, IBD patients shared fewer clonotypes with others, especially with disease activity.

Every TCR library consumed about 3,800 ng of total RNA. UMIs that had a 6-nucleotide sample barcode were put in using template switching. No DNA is given; TCRdb re-called the 5' RACE reads and lists each CDR3 protein once. The table lists 110,000 or so distinct CDR3 sequences. The clonotype comes from a human donor with ulcerative colitis or Crohn's disease, or a healthy co-twin of an affected twin (not recorded which). This sequence joins TRBV5-1 and TRBJ1-5; without DNA, the TCRdb call of TRBD1 cannot be checked. Sequenced: blood. The CDR3 spells CASSWSGQGDQPQHF.